This T cell receptor beta chain was recovered during a study of glioma-infiltrating T cells after dendritic cell vaccination (dated by TCRdb to about 2016). In the study overall: The cohort comprised approximately 15 glioblastoma patients from Phase I and II dendritic cell vaccination trials, 9 newly diagnosed and 6 with recurrent disease. Each patient was given three intradermal dendritic cell vaccine injections, spaced two weeks apart, in the arm below the axilla. In glioblastoma patients vaccinated with dendritic cells, deep sequencing of TCR beta CDR3 regions served to measure the amount of tumor-infiltrating lymphocytes and to compare repertoires between tumor and blood. To make the vaccine, monocyte-derived dendritic cells were cultured for less than nine days with IL-4 and GM-CSF and then pulsed overnight with autologous tumor lysate. Between 2003 and 2012, patients were given autologous tumor lysate-pulsed dendritic cell vaccination. Survival after dendritic cell vaccination was correlated with TCR sequencing metrics such as TIL content and the overlap between tumor and blood repertoires.

Of note for this clone: What antigen it recognizes has not been identified. Per-base qualities were not stored, and no clone one base away is much larger.

TCRB CDR3 regions were amplified from about 1.9 ug genomic DNA, or all available DNA if less, using the immunoSEQ assay. The multiplex PCR employed 60 forward primers targeting TCR V beta segments and 13 reverse primers targeting J beta segments. To estimate the number of reads per starting template, synthetic control templates were added to each sample at limiting dilution. The Illumina HiSeq System generated 87 bp sequencing reads. As for the original processing: To remove PCR and sequencing errors, closely related sequences were merged with a nearest neighbor algorithm. TCR overlap was measured as the percentage of unique tumor TCR beta sequences also present in the same patient's peripheral blood. Here the immuneACCESS table is served through TCRdb, limited to in-frame sequences with V and J called. Missing clones are a known gap in these copies; in checked studies unresolved V genes cover under half, and the rest lacks a known reason. The D gene and trimming were derived from the DNA, and the V and J assignments and clone size from that table. In this sample the table shows 110,000 or so clones, about 90% of which occur a single time. The top ten clonotypes cover 2.7% of the sample.

Study-wide conclusions, independent of this receptor: No direct relationship between TCR clonality and survival was found, suggesting that a diverse polyclonal response may matter. After dendritic cell vaccination, a higher estimated pretreatment TIL content predicted longer time to progression and longer overall survival. The TCR overlap response model with three groups was called speculative and said to need prospective validation. The cohort was small and heterogeneous, few patients had complete blood and tumor sets, and even fewer had initial-recurrent tumor pairs.

CDR1 and CDR2 were assigned from the germline V gene as MGHRA and YSYEKL. Clipping removes 0 bases from V and 6 bases from J, with 7 as the unmatched junction base count. From cysteine to phenylalanine, the CDR3 is 17 amino acids long. Only the CDR3 portion is preserved as DNA: 51 bases, with reading frame beginning at the first base. In light of the paper, this sample's time point label describes: after dendritic cell vaccination, including at tumor progression/relapse. To be selected, patients needed enough residual fresh-frozen tumor tissue and more than two years of available survival data. An isocitrate dehydrogenase mutation was not carried by any of the glioblastoma patients, although molecular status was otherwise variable. PBMC were collected before vaccination, two weeks after the third vaccination, and at tumor progression when it occurred. The Qiagen DNeasy Blood extraction Kit was used to extract genomic DNA.

The receptor comes from a human donor with glioblastoma. The sequence is built from TRBV4-1 and TRBJ2-2; TRBD2 aligns with 10 central bases. The material sequenced was blood, taken after dendritic cell vaccination. The bases are TGCGCCAGCAGCCAAGATCCAAGCGGGGGGGCCTCCGGGGAGCTGTTTTTT. Its protein is CASSQDPSGGASGELFF.